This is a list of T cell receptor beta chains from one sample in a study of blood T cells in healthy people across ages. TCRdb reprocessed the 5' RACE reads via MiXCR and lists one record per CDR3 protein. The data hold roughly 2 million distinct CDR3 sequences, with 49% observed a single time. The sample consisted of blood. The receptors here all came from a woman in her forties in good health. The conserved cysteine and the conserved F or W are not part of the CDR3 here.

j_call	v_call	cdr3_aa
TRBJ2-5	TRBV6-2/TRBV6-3	ASSPGLAGYETQY
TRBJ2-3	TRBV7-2	ASSLALPRDTQY
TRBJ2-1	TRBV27	ASSLSRQSSYNEQF
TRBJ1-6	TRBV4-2	ASSQSRGTGYRSPLH
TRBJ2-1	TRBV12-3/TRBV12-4	ASATYYNEQF
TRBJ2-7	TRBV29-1	SVRRGQSYEQY
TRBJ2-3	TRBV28	ASSLRTSGGTDTQY
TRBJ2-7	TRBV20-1	SASTGVAYEQY
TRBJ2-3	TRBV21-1	ASSKIAAGNTDTQY
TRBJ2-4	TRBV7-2	ASSPQKGSIQY
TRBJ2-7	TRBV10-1	ASSESLGAPYEQY
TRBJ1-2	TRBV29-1	SVVGSGQGTHGYT
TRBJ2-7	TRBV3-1	ASSHRGYNEQY
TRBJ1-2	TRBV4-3	ASSQDTQGARIYT
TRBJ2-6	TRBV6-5	ASSYTRTGANVLT
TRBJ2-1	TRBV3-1	ASSQWTGQGWF
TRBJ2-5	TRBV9	ASSARMGTGRETQY
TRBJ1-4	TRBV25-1	ASSDGGGWNEKLF
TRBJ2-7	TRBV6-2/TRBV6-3	ASTSGYEQY
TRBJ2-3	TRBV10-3	AISETGDTQY
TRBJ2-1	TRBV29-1	SVERGLALQF
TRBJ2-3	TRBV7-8	ASSSSPASGGTDTRY
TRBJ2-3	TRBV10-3	AISTVTDTQY
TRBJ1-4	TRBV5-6	ASSGAGTGIGTNEKLF
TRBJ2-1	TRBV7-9	ASSWGLWGNEQF